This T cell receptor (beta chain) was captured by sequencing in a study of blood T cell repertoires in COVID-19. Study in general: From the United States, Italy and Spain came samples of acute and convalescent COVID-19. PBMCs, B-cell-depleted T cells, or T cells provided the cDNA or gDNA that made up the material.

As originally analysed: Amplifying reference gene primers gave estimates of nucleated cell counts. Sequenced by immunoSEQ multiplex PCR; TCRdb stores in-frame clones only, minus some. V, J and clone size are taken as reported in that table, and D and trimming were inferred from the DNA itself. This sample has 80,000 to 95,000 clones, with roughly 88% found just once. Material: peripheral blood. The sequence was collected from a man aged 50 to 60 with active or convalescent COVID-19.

The CDR3 DNA reads as TGCGCCAGCTCGGGGACTGCCTACGAGCAGTACTTC. Translated, it gives CASSGTAYEQYF. This chain uses TRBV5-1 with TRBJ2-7, with D possibly TRBD2 on 6 matching bases. The CDR3 totals 12 residues. With 7 bases removed from V and 2 bases from J, the gap between germline ends came to 10 bases. CDR1 is SGHRS and CDR2 is YFSETQ in the germline V gene.